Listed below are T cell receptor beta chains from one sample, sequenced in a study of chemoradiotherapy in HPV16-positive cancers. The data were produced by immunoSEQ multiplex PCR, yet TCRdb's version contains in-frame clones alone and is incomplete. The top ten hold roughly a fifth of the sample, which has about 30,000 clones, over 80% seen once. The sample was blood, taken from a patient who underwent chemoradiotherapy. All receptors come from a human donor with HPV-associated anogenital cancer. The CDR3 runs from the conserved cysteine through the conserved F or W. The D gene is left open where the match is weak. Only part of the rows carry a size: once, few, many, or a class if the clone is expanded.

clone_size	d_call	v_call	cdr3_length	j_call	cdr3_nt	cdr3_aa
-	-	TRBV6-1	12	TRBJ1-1	TGTGCCAGCAGTTTTGGGCCTTCGGCGGCTTTCTTT	CASSFGPSAAFF
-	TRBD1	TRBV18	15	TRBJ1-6	TGTGCCAGCTCGTCCGGGACAGGGGGTAATTCACCCCTCCACTTT	CASSSGTGGNSPLHF
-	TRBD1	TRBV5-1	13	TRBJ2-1	TGCGCCAGCAAGGGACAGGCCGACGATGAGCAGTTCTTC	CASKGQADDEQFF
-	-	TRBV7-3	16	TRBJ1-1	TGTGCCAGCAGCTTATTCGCGATAACAGGTCATAGTGAGGCTTTCTTT	CASSLFAITGHSEAFF
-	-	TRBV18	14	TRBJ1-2	TGTGCCAGCTCACCCGGAACAAATAAGGGAGGCTACACCTTC	CASSPGTNKGGYTF
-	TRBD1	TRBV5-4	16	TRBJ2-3	TGTGCCAGCAGCTTCAAGACAGGGGGGGTAACAGATACGCAGTATTTT	CASSFKTGGVTDTQYF
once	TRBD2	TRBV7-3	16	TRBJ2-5	TGTGCCAGCAGCCCCGGTCTAGCGGGGGGACAAGAGACCCAGTACTTC	CASSPGLAGGQETQYF
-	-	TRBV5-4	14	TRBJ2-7	TGTGCCAGCAGCTTGGGTCCGGGGGGCGGGGAGCAGTACTTC	CASSLGPGGGEQYF
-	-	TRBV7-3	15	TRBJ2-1	TGTGCCAGCAGCTCCAGGTCCGCCTCCTACAATGAGCAGTTCTTC	CASSSRSASYNEQFF
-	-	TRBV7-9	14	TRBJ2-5	TGTGCCACCAGCTCTATCCGACTGGGAGAGACCCAGTACTTC	CATSSIRLGETQYF
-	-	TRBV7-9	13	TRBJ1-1	TGTGCCAGCAGCTTTTCCCGGGGCACTGAAGCTTTCTTT	CASSFSRGTEAFF
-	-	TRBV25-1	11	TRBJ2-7	TGTGCCAGCAGTGATTACTACGAGCAGTACTTC	CASSDYYEQYF
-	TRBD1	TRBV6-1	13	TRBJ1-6	TGTGCCAGCAGTGAAACAGGGGAGTCACCCCTCCACTTT	CASSETGESPLHF
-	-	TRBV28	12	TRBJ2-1	TGTGCCAGCAGTTTTAGTCTCAATGAGCAGTTCTTC	CASSFSLNEQFF
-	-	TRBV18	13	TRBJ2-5	TGTGCCAGCTCTCTCGAGGAGGCAGAGACCCAGTACTTC	CASSLEEAETQYF
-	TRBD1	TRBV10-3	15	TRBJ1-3	TGTGCCATCAGTGAGTCTCCGGACAGGGTCAACACCATATATTTT	CAISESPDRVNTIYF
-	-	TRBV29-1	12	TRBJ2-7	TGCAGCGTTGGTGACGGATCCTACGAGCAGTACTTC	CSVGDGSYEQYF
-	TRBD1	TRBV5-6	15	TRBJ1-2	TGTGCCAGCAGCATGACAGGGGGGATATACTATGGCTACACCTTC	CASSMTGGIYYGYTF
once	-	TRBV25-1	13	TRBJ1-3	TGTGCCAGCAGTGACCGGGTTGGAAACACCATATATTTT	CASSDRVGNTIYF
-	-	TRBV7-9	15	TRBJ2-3	TGTGCCAGCAGGCCGGGACTCCTAGGGAGTGATACGCAGTATTTT	CASRPGLLGSDTQYF
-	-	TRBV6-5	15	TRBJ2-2	TGTGCCAGCAACCCACAGGGTAGGGGATCCGGGGAGCTGTTTTTT	CASNPQGRGSGELFF
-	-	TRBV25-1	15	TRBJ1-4	TGTGCCAGCAGTATTTTGACAGGTCTTGTGGAAAAACTGTTTTTT	CASSILTGLVEKLFF
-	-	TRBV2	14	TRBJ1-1	TGTGCCAGCAGCACGGACTGGGGGAACACTGAAGCTTTCTTT	CASSTDWGNTEAFF
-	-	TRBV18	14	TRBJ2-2	TGTGCCAGCTCACCCCAGGGGCGAGCCGGGGAGCTGTTTTTT	CASSPQGRAGELFF
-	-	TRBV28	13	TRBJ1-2	TGTGCCAGCAGTTTGGGGGGACATGATGGCTACACCTTC	CASSLGGHDGYTF
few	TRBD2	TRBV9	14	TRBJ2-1	TGTGCCAGCAGCGTAGATAGAGCGGGGGGCACGCAGTTCTTC	CASSVDRAGGTQFF
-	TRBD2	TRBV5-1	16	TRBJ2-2	TGCGCCAGCAGCGCCGCTAGCGGAGTAAACACCGGGGAGCTGTTTTTT	CASSAASGVNTGELFF
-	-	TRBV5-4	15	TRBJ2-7	TGTGCCAGCAGCCCCCAAAACCATCCCTCGGATGAGCAGTACTTC	CASSPQNHPSDEQYF
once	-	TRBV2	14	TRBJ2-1	TGTGCCAGCAGTGGAAGGGGCGCGGGGCTTGAGCAGTTCTTC	CASSGRGAGLEQFF
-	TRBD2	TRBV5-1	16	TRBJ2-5	TGCGCCAGCAGCCCCAGAGCGGGACTCAATATAGAGACCCAGTACTTC	CASSPRAGLNIETQYF
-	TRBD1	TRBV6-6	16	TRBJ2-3	TGTGCCAGCAGTTACTCTTGGGACAGTTCGAGAGATACGCAGTATTTT	CASSYSWDSSRDTQYF
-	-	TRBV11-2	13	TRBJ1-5	TGTGCCAGCAGCCCTGCTAGCAATCAGCCCCAGCATTTT	CASSPASNQPQHF
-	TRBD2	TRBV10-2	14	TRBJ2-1	TGCGCCAGCACTTTAGCGGGCCCTGACAATGAGCAGTTCTTC	CASTLAGPDNEQFF
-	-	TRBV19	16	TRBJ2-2	TGTGCCAGTACTAAAATAGGGGGACGGAACACCGGGGAGCTGTTTTTT	CASTKIGGRNTGELFF
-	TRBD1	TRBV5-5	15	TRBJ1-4	TGTGCCAGCAGTCCCGAGGACAGGAGTAATGAAAAACTGTTTTTT	CASSPEDRSNEKLFF
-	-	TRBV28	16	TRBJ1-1	TGTGCCAGCAGCCATACAGGGCTGAGGGTGAACACTGAAGCTTTCTTT	CASSHTGLRVNTEAFF
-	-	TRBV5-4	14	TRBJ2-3	TGTGCCAGCAGCTTGGATGGGGGCGCCGATACGCAGTATTTT	CASSLDGGADTQYF
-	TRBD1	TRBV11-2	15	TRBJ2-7	TGTGCCAGCAGCGACCTGACAGGGGCCCTTCGTGAGCAGTACTTC	CASSDLTGALREQYF
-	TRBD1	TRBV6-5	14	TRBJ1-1	TGTGCCAGCAATCCCCGGCGCAGGGGGACTGAAGCTTTCTTT	CASNPRRRGTEAFF
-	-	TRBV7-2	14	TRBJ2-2	TGTGCCAGCAGCCCCCGACCGTCCCCCGGGGAGCTGTTTTTT	CASSPRPSPGELFF
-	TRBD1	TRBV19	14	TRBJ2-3	TGTGCCAGTAGTGGCTTGACAGGGGTGGATACGCAGTATTTT	CASSGLTGVDTQYF
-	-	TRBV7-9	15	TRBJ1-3	TGTGCCAGCAGCCTCAACAACTCCCCTGGAAACACCATATATTTT	CASSLNNSPGNTIYF
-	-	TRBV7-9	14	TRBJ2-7	TGTGCCAGCAGCCGTCCTTTGGGGGTGGACGAGCAGTACTTC	CASSRPLGVDEQYF
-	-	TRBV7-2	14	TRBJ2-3	TGTGCCAGCAGCTCCTATCTTAGCACAGATACGCAGTATTTT	CASSSYLSTDTQYF
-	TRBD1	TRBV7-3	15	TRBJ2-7	TGTGCCAGCAGCTTGGGACAGGCTGCAACCTACGAGCAGTACTTC	CASSLGQAATYEQYF
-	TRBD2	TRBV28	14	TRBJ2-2	TGTGCCAGCAGTTTGCGGGAGTTCACCGGGGAGCTGTTTTTT	CASSLREFTGELFF